This TCR beta chain emerged from a study of Tregs in tolerant kidney transplant recipients. Broader study findings: Expanding Tregs on activated donor B cells appeared to best identify donor-specific TCRbeta clones. In tolerant patients, donor-specific Tregs outgrew total Tregs, suggesting antigen-driven expansion. No direct test of biological reproducibility was done here.

Details on this clone: Its specificity is unknown.

Assay used: immunoSEQ multiplex PCR; TCRdb lists only in-frame clones, some missing. In total, the table holds about 48,000 clones. This sequence originates from a human donor who received a combined kidney and bone marrow transplant. This specimen consisted of CD4+ T cells from blood, obtained before the transplant.

The CDR3 sequence is CASSPQGTAYEQYF. The part of the CDR3 DNA that was read is TGTGCCAGCAGCCCCCAGGGGACGGCCTACGAG. The chain carries TRBV9 and TRBJ2-7; D is possibly TRBD1 (6 bases). The read falls 3 residues short of the CDR3 end, and the missing part is taken from the germline J gene. The CDR3 is 14 amino acids. Trimming left V 4 bases short and J 2 bases short, with 13 bases between. The germline CDR1 and CDR2 sequences are SGDLS and YYNGEE.